Described below is a single T cell receptor (beta chain) sequence and its context. There is no known antigen for this receptor. Per-base quality was not reported, and no clone a single base away is much larger than it. The entry originates in a study of T cell responses to AZD1222 COVID-19 vaccine (TCRdb year 2021). Broadly, across the study: AZD1222 recipients with second doses at about 4 weeks or about 12 weeks were pooled, because spike-specific TCR depth and breadth did not differ between schedules. Enrollment into the trials was organized by age into subgroups of 18-55, 56-69 and 70-plus years, and those subgroups contained approximately 150, 30 and 60 TCR-sequenced participants, respectively. A total of 233 trial participants underwent TCR sequencing, of whom about 210 received two doses of AZD1222 and 26 received two doses of the MenACWY control vaccine. The study at large found these results: Because no day 14 peak-response samples were available, repertoires were characterized only after the peak T cell response. Participants were mostly white British and included more females than males, and it was suggested by the authors that clonal diversity may have been underestimated. Conclusions about previously exposed vaccinees are limited, since just six AZD1222 recipients were seropositive for SARS-CoV-2 at baseline. Reportedly, close to half of the unique spike-specific TCRs recognized epitopes lying outside the regions that are mutated in the B.1.351 and B.1.1.7 variants. In the small 56-69-year group, the increase in depth fell short of significance, most likely because of low power. After two AZD1222 doses, both the breadth and the depth of spike-specific TCRs were significantly higher than at day 0 and than in MenACWY recipients. CD4 TCRs associated with the vaccine covered the entire spike protein, and the dominant responses were in regions 160-218 and 743-854.

The CDR3 regions of human TCRbeta chains were subjected to immunosequencing. The study's own analysis went as follows. TCRs in the repertoires were matched against a reference library of SARS-CoV-2-specific TCRs that had been generated with the MIRA antigen-specificity platform. Breadth meant the fraction of unique TCRs that were SARS-CoV-2-associated, whereas depth meant the fraction of total T cells that were SARS-CoV-2-associated. Using the MIRA data, each spike-specific TCR was mapped to the spike region that the TCR reacts to and placed in a CD4 or CD8 class. Log10-transformed breadth and depth values were compared by one-way ANOVA with Sidak's multiple comparisons tests. Entries here come from immuneACCESS through TCRdb and include only in-frame sequences with V and J called. Some clones fail to appear in such tables; in the studies checked, an unresolved V gene covers under half of the shortfall, and the cause of the remainder is unknown. V, J and clone size were drawn from that table, and D and trimming were deduced from the DNA. The sample records about 170,000 clones, 85% to 90% of which are singletons. 1.5% to 2% of the sample rests with the top ten.

What this sample's time point label stands for: baseline before first vaccination. Vaccinee samples were obtained from the UK trials COV001 and COV002, which included a single-blind randomized controlled phase 2/3 trial of AZD1222 (ChAdOx1 nCoV-19) in healthy adults. For TCRbeta chain sequencing, PBMC samples from trial participants were taken at day 0 and at day 28 after the second dose. V is shortened by 0 bases, J by 8 bases, and the region joining them spans 7 bases. Including the terminal cysteine and phenylalanine, the CDR3 comprises 12 residues. The DNA shown is the 36-base CDR3, in frame from base 1. CDR1 is given as MNHEY and CDR2 as SVGEGT, both from the germline V gene.

This sample comprised peripheral blood, obtained on day 0 of AZD1222 vaccination. The receptor was derived from an adult in good health. This chain joins TRBV6-2 or TRBV6-3 to TRBJ1-2; the D gene cannot be resolved reliably. The DNA sequence is given as TGTGCCAGCAGTTACTCGAGCCCCGGCTACACCTTC. It translates to CASSYSSPGYTF.